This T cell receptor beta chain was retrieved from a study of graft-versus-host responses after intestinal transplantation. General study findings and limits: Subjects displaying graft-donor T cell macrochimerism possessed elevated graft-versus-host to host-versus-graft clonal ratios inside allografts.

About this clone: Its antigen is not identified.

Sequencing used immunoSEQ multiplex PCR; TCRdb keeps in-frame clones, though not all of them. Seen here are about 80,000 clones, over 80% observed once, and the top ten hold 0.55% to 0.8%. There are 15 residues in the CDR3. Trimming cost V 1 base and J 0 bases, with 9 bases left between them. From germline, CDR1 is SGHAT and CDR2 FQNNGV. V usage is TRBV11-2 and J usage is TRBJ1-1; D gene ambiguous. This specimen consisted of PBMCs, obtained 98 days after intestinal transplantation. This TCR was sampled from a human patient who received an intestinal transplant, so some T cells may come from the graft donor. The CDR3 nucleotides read TGTGCCAGCAGCTTAGTAGGACGACTGAACACTGAAGCTTTCTTT. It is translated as CASSLVGRLNTEAFF.